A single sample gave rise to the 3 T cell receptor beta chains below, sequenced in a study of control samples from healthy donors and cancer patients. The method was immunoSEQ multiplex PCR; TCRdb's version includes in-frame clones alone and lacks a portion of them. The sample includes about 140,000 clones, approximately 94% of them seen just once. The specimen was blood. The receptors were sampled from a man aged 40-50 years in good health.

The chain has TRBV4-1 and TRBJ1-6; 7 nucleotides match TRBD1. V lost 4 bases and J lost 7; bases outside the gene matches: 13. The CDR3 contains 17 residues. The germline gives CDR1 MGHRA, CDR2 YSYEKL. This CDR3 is CASSPSATGTENSPLHF. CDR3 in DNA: TGCGCCAGCAGCCCAAGCGCGACAGGGACGGAGAATTCACCCCTCCACTTT.

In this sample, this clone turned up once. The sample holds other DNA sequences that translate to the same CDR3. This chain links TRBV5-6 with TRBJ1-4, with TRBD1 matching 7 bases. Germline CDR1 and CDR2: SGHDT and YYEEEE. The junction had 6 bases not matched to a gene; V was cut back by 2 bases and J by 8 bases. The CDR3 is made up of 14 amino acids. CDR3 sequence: CASSLKQGTEKLFF. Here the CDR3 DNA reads TGTGCCAGCAGCTTAAAACAGGGGACGGAAAAACTGTTTTTT. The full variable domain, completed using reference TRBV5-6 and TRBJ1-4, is DAGVTQSPTHLIKTRGQQVTLRCSPKSGHDTVSWYQQALGQGPQFIFQYYEEEERQRGNFPDRFSGHQFPNYSSELNVNALLLGDSALYLCASSLKQGTEKLFFGSGTQLSVL.

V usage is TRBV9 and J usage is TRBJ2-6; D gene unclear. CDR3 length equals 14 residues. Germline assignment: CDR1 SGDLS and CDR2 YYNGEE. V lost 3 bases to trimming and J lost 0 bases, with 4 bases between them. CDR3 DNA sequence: TGTGCCAGCAGCGCCAGCTCTGGGGCCAACGTCCTGACTTTC. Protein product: CASSASSGANVLTF.